The present T cell receptor beta chain was sequenced within a study of T cell responses to AZD1222 COVID-19 vaccine (dated by TCRdb to the early 2020s). The study in broad terms: AZD1222 recipients with second doses at about 4 weeks or about 12 weeks were pooled, because spike-specific TCR depth and breadth did not differ between schedules. TCR sequencing covered roughly 230 trial participants: 200 to 210 given two doses of AZD1222 and 26 given two doses of MenACWY control vaccine. Trial participants were enrolled by age into 18-55, 56-69 and 70-plus year subgroups, with approximately 150, 30 and 60 TCR-sequenced participants respectively.

The time point tag for this specimen amounts to: baseline before first vaccination. Vaccinee samples were obtained from the UK trials COV001 and COV002, which included a single-blind randomized controlled phase 2/3 trial of AZD1222 (ChAdOx1 nCoV-19) in healthy adults. For TCRbeta chain sequencing, PBMC samples from trial participants were taken at day 0 and at day 28 after the second dose. Study-wide conclusions, independent of this receptor: Because no day 14 peak-response samples were available, the repertoires could be characterized only after the peak T cell response. Vaccine-associated CD4 TCRs spanned the whole spike protein, with dominant responses in regions 160-218 and 743-854. After two AZD1222 doses, both the breadth and the depth of spike-specific TCRs were significantly higher than at day 0 and than in MenACWY recipients. Conclusions about previously exposed vaccinees are limited because only 5 or 6 AZD1222 recipients were SARS-CoV-2 seropositive at baseline. In the small 56-69-year group, the increase in depth fell short of significance, most likely because of low power. Epitopes outside the regions mutated in the B.1.351 and B.1.1.7 variants were reportedly recognized by nearly half of the unique spike-specific TCRs. Most participants were white British and females outnumbered males, and the authors suggested that clonal diversity may have been underestimated.

Between the V and J ends, shortened by 0 bases and 6 bases respectively, the junction contains 17 bases. Looking up the germline V gene (reference sequence) yields CDR1 GTSNPN and CDR2 SVGIG. Spanning cysteine to phenylalanine, the CDR3 consists of 15 amino acids. The CDR3 DNA has 45 bases and is translated from base 1. The CDR3 regions of human TCRbeta chains were analyzed by immunosequencing. On the study's bioinformatics: Repertoire TCRs were checked for matches against a reference library of SARS-CoV-2-specific TCRs that had been generated using the MIRA antigen-specificity platform. Breadth meant the fraction of unique TCRs that were SARS-CoV-2-associated, whereas depth meant the fraction of total T cells that were SARS-CoV-2-associated. Using the MIRA data, each spike-specific TCR was assigned both to the spike region to which the TCR was reactive and to a CD4 or CD8 class. Log10-transformed breadth and depth values were compared by one-way ANOVA with Sidak's multiple comparisons tests. TCRdb took over this immuneACCESS table, retaining in-frame rearrangements with V and J assigned. Such tables are incomplete; in checked studies, under half of the missing clones stem from an unresolved V gene, and the remainder is unexplained. The V and J calls and clone size were taken over from that table, and D and trimming were inferred from the DNA. The sample data list over 110,000 clones, and roughly nine tenths of these were observed just once. The top ten constitute more than 1.5% of the sample.

On this clone: What this receptor recognizes is not known. It has no much larger one-base neighbor in the sample; base qualities were not kept.

This clonotype was sampled from an adult in good health. The sequence joins TRBV30 to TRBJ1-1, with no reliable assignment of the D segment. The sequencing here drew on peripheral blood, taken on day 0 of AZD1222 vaccination. CDR3 loop: CAWSVIGVGNPEAFF. Read as DNA, the sequence is TGTGCCTGGAGTGTCATCGGGGTCGGAAACCCTGAAGCTTTCTTT.